The T cell receptor (beta chain) under discussion was sequenced for a study of T cells expressing NK-cell markers. Note on this clonotype: Its antigen is not identified.

TCR beta cDNA was generated via 5'RACE template switching incorporating UMIs. One entry per CDR3 protein, without DNA, is what TCRdb gives after re-calling the 5' RACE reads. The sample holds over 350,000 distinct CDR3 sequences. Whole-study findings and limits: The HCMV specificity of the expanded NKG2C+ T cell clones stayed unresolved. Among a few donors, these clonotypes also ranked first in the CD3+CD56-NKG2C+ fraction.

CDR3 length: 19 residues. Per germline, CDR1 SGHAT and CDR2 FQNNGV. The receptor's source is a woman in her forties or fifties in good health. The chain joins TRBV11-2 to TRBJ2-2; TCRdb outputs TRBD2, but without DNA this stays unchecked. Sequenced material: blood T cells: a sorted CD56 or NKG2C T cell subset, CD4+ or CD8+ T cells, or bulk PBMC T cells (not recorded which). The CDR3 spells CASSSHPSRTLGLAGELFF.